Below, 13 T cell receptor beta chains from the same sample are listed, as sequenced in a study of shared clonotypes between healthy human individuals. Some clones are missing from TCRdb's copy, which holds only in-frame ones; the method was immunoSEQ multiplex PCR. In the table there are a few million clones, 95% of which are singletons. Specimen: naive CD4+ T cells sorted from blood. The subset: CD45RA+ positively selected. The receptors were gathered from a man younger than 35 in good health.

The gene calls are TRBV7-9 and TRBJ2-2; D is undetermined. CDR3 length: 15 amino acids. The germline V gene encodes CDR1 SEHNR and CDR2 FQNEAQ (reference sequence). Trimming left V 6 bases short and J 0 bases short, with 11 bases between. CDR3 sequence reads: CASSSGPTNTGELFF. CDR3 nucleotides: TGTGCCAGCAGTTCCGGGCCCACGAACACCGGGGAGCTGTTTTTT.

V and J are TRBV10-3 and TRBJ2-3; the match to TRBD2 covers 7 bases. Germline loops: CDR1 ENHRY, CDR2 SYGVKD. This CDR3 comprises 13 residues. With 6 bases clipped from V and 2 bases from J, the junction kept 2 bases outside the gene matches. This chain's CDR3 is CAISAGDTDTQYF. The CDR3 DNA follows: TGTGCCATCAGCGCGGGGGACACAGATACGCAGTATTTT.

The V call is TRBV7-2, the J call TRBJ2-5; D not resolved. CDR3 length: 14 amino acids. V lost 5 bases, J lost 5 bases, and 15 bases lay in between. The germline CDR1 and CDR2 sequences are SGHTA and FQGNSA. CDR3 in amino acids: CASSPRPCRETQYF. For the CDR3, the DNA is TGTGCCAGCAGCCCCCGGCCGTGCAGGGAGACCCAGTACTTC. Together with reference TRBV7-2 and TRBJ2-5, the CDR3 gives the full variable domain: GAGVSQSPSNKVTEKGKDVELRCDPISGHTALYWYRQSLGQGLEFLIYFQGNSAPDKSGLPSDRFSAERTGGSVSTLTIQRTQQEDSAVYLCASSPRPCRETQYFGPGTRLLVL.

The CDR3, as DNA: TGTGCCAGCAGTGAGATTAGCGGGACAGGGGAGACCCAGTACTTC. This sequence encodes CASSEISGTGETQYF. The V gene is TRBV2, the J gene TRBJ2-5, with D tentatively TRBD1 (9 bases). The germline V gene has CDR1 SNHLY and CDR2 FYNNEI. The ends were cut back, 3 bases at V and 5 bases at J, with 16 bases in the middle. The CDR3 runs to 15 residues.

This chain joins TRBV5-6 and TRBJ2-7; 7 nucleotides agree with TRBD2. Germline values: CDR1 SGHDT, CDR2 YYEEEE. There are 15 residues in the CDR3. The ends lost 3 bases at V and 9 bases at J; junction bases unmatched: 15. The DNA of the CDR3 is TGTGCCAGCAGCTGGCGGGGGAAGGAGATTGTAGGGCAGTACTTC. Translated, it gives CASSWRGKEIVGQYF.

This clone was counted between two and nine times. This sequence joins TRBV18 and TRBJ1-6; D is perhaps TRBD1 (6 bases). There are 15 residues in the CDR3. Germline lookup yields CDR1 KGHSH and CDR2 LQKENI. V lost 3 bases to trimming and J lost 9 bases, with 15 bases between them. For the CDR3, the DNA is TGTGCCAGCTCACCCCTGGGGGGGGCTGGTTCACCCCTCCACTTT. Its translation: CASSPLGGAGSPLHF.

The CDR3 protein is CASSVLGGNQPQHF. The CDR3 DNA reads TGTGCCAGCAGTGTTTTGGGGGGCAATCAGCCCCAGCATTTT. This rearrangement joins TRBV2 to TRBJ1-5, with TRBD1 as a possible D gene (5 bases). In germline, CDR1 is SNHLY, CDR2 FYNNEI. The ends were cut back, 4 bases at V and 2 bases at J, with 9 bases in the middle. The CDR3 has 14 residues.

The J gene is TRBJ2-5, the V gene TRBV27; 12 positions agree with TRBD2. Germline-derived CDR1 and CDR2 are MNHEY and SMNVEV (reference sequence). CDR3 length: 15 residues. V gave up 4 bases and J gave up 4 bases; unmatched junction bases: 4. This chain's CDR3 is CASSSWTSGVETQYF. The CDR3 DNA follows: TGTGCCAGCAGTTCCTGGACTAGCGGGGTAGAGACCCAGTACTTC.

V gene TRBV10-3 combines with J gene TRBJ2-7; tentatively, D is TRBD1 or TRBD2 (6 bases each). This CDR3 comprises 16 residues. Germline CDR1 is ENHRY and CDR2 is SYGVKD. Between the trimmed V and J ends, which lost 3 bases and 1 base, there was a span of 16 bases. As DNA, the CDR3 is TGTGCCATCAGTGAAGGGGGGACCGTTTCATCCTACGAGCAGTACTTC. Protein: CAISEGGTVSSYEQYF.

Notes on this clone: Other DNA sequences in the sample encode the same CDR3. DNA of the CDR3: TGTGCCAGCAGTCCCACAAGGGGCAATGAAAAACTGTTTTTT. Protein product: CASSPTRGNEKLFF. The rearrangement joins TRBV6-5 to TRBJ1-4, with D maybe TRBD1 (5 bases). The CDR3 has 14 residues. Per the germline V gene, CDR1 is MNHEY and CDR2 is SVGAGI. V was cut by 5 bases and J by 5 bases, with 12 bases left in between.

The V and J genes are TRBV5-4 and TRBJ1-6; TRBD1 matches at 7 bases. The CDR3 runs 14 residues. Germline V gene data show CDR1 as SGHNT and CDR2 as YYREEE (reference sequence). V shed 4 bases and J 5 bases; nucleotides not matched to a gene: 3. CDR3 residues: CASSRGTDNSPLHF. Written as DNA, the CDR3 is TGTGCCAGCAGCAGAGGGACAGATAATTCACCCCTCCACTTT.

This CDR3 is CASSEALPDRKGYYGYTF. The CDR3 nucleotides are TGTGCCAGCAGTGAAGCCCTCCCCGACAGAAAAGGATACTATGGCTACACCTTC. The V call is TRBV6-1, the J call TRBJ1-2; D might be TRBD1 (5 bases). Germline V gene sequence: CDR1 MNHNS, CDR2 SASEGT. Deletions cut 0 bases from V and 3 bases from J, with 20 bases between. The CDR3 is 18 amino acids.

V usage is TRBV10-3 and J usage is TRBJ2-1, with TRBD2 matching over 8 bases. The CDR3 totals 15 residues. V lost 3 bases and J lost 5; bases outside the gene matches: 6. Looked up from germline, CDR1 is ENHRY and CDR2 is SYGVKD. The CDR3 loop is CAISDAGGLNNEQFF. In DNA form, the CDR3 reads TGTGCCATCAGTGACGCGGGGGGACTGAACAATGAGCAGTTCTTC.